Listed below are T cell receptor beta chains from one sample, sequenced in a study of patients and donors after allogeneic stem cell transplantation. TCRdb re-called the RT-PCR reads through MiXCR, storing one row per CDR3 protein. The sample gives about 200,000 distinct CDR3 sequences, roughly 38% of which show up once; approximately 10% is in the top ten. What was sequenced was blood, either unsorted or a sorted T cell fraction (not recorded which). All receptors come from a human donor who was either an allogeneic HSCT recipient or a stem cell or donor lymphocyte infusion donor (not recorded which). It is not recorded whose cells these are; they may come from a transplant donor. Both conserved end residues are part of each CDR3. D genes are given only for firm matches. The size entry is marked missing in some rows and otherwise reads once, few, many or a size class.

d_call	clone_size	v_call	j_call	cdr3_nt	cdr3_aa
NA	few	TRBV10-3	TRBJ2-2	TGTGCCATCACCGACGCTACTAGCCGCACCGGGGAGCTGTTTTTT	CAITDATSRTGELFF
TRBD1	NA	TRBV14	TRBJ1-2	TGTGCCAGCAGCGTTACAGGGGCTTATGGCTACACCTTC	CASSVTGAYGYTF
NA	NA	TRBV5-1	TRBJ2-6	TGCGCCAGCAGCCTGCTCTCTGGGGCCAACGTCCTGACTTTC	CASSLLSGANVLTF
NA	NA	TRBV4-3	TRBJ1-1	TGCGCCAGCAGCCAAGAGGAGGGACGAAACACTAAAGCTTTCTTT	CASSQEEGRNTKAFF
NA	few	TRBV24-1	TRBJ2-7	TGTGCCACCCGAGGAAGGGGGGATCCTCACGAGCAGTACTTC	CATRGRGDPHEQYF
TRBD1	NA	TRBV12-3/TRBV12-4	TRBJ1-2	TGTGCCAGCAGTTTAGCCGGGACAGGGGGAAACTATGGCTACACCTTC	CASSLAGTGGNYGYTF
TRBD1	few	TRBV5-5	TRBJ1-3	TGTGCCAGCAGCTATACAGGGGCTGGAAACACCATATATTTT	CASSYTGAGNTIYF
TRBD2	NA	TRBV3-1	TRBJ2-3	TGTGCCAGCAGCCCTCGGATTGGACTAGCGGGGACAGATACGCAGTATTTT	CASSPRIGLAGTDTQYF
TRBD1	NA	TRBV28	TRBJ1-5	TGTGCCAGCAGTCCCTCGGACAGGGCGGGTCAGCCCCAGCATTTT	CASSPSDRAGQPQHF
NA	few	TRBV10-3	TRBJ2-1	TGTGCCATCAATAGGCAGGGTGCCTACAATGAGCAGTTCTTC	CAINRQGAYNEQFF
TRBD1	NA	TRBV5-4	TRBJ1-1	TGTGCCAGCAGCTTGGATACAGGGGTGGGACTCCTTGCTTTCTTT	CASSLDTGVGLLAFF
NA	NA	TRBV3-1	TRBJ1-2	TGTGCCAGCAGCGCCGCGCGGGGTTCTAACTATGGCTACACCTTC	CASSAARGSNYGYTF
NA	NA	TRBV5-6	TRBJ2-7	TGTGCCAGCAGCTACAAATCCGCTACGCTACCCTCCTACGAGCAGTACTTC	CASSYKSATLPSYEQYF
NA	NA	TRBV5-1	TRBJ1-6	TGCGCCAGCAGCTTGGGCCCTCATGTTCACCCCCTCCACTTT	CASSLGPHVHPLHF
NA	NA	TRBV7-9	TRBJ2-7	TGTGCCAGCAGCTTAGATGTCGCCTCCTACGAGCAGTACTTC	CASSLDVASYEQYF
TRBD2	NA	TRBV20-1	TRBJ2-3	TGCAGTGCTGTCCCTGGCGGGACTAGCGGGGGTTATACGCAGTATTTT	CSAVPGGTSGGYTQYF
NA	NA	TRBV10-3	TRBJ2-7	TGTGCCATCAGTGAGTCAACTCACTCCTACGAGCAGTACTTC	CAISESTHSYEQYF
NA	NA	TRBV20-1	TRBJ1-1	TGCAGTGCTACGAGGGGCACTGAAGCTTTCTTT	CSATRGTEAFF
NA	few	TRBV5-1	TRBJ1-3	TGCGCCAGCAGCTTGAACGGAGGAAACACCATATATTTT	CASSLNGGNTIYF
TRBD1	few	TRBV7-8	TRBJ1-6	TGTGCCAGCAGCCCTCAGACAGGGATTTATAATTCACCCCTCCACTTT	CASSPQTGIYNSPLHF
TRBD1	NA	TRBV7-9	TRBJ2-7	TGTGCCAGCAGCCGGAGGCCAGGGGGTTCCACCTACGAGCAGTACTTC	CASSRRPGGSTYEQYF
NA	NA	TRBV4-2	TRBJ2-1	TGTGCCAGCAGCCAAGTCTACAGGGACAATGAGCAGTTCTTC	CASSQVYRDNEQFF
TRBD1	few	TRBV28	TRBJ1-2	TGTGCCAGCAGCTCCATCGGGACAGGGGGCCTACTCTACACCTTC	CASSSIGTGGLLYTF
TRBD2	few	TRBV9	TRBJ2-4	TGTGCCAGCAGCGTAGGTAGCGGGGCAAACATTCAGTACTTC	CASSVGSGANIQYF
NA	NA	TRBV5-8	TRBJ1-5	TGTGCCAGCAGCTTGGAACCGGGAGGGGTTAGCAATCAGCCCCAGCATTTT	CASSLEPGGVSNQPQHF
NA	few	TRBV5-1	TRBJ2-1	TGCGCCAGCAGCTTGGGGGCCCACAGGGACCTCCTCAATGAGCAGTTCTTC	CASSLGAHRDLLNEQFF
NA	few	TRBV28	TRBJ1-6	TGTGCCAGCAGTTTAGCGGCGGCGGGGGGATCACCCCTCCACTTT	CASSLAAAGGSPLHF
NA	few	TRBV30	TRBJ2-5	TGTGCCTGGAGCGGACTACAGGGTCCCCAAGAGACCCAGTACTTC	CAWSGLQGPQETQYF
NA	NA	TRBV12-3/TRBV12-4	TRBJ1-1	TGTGCCAGCAGTCCAACCGGGGAAAGGGGTGAAGCTTTCTTT	CASSPTGERGEAFF
NA	NA	TRBV9	TRBJ1-1	TGTGCCAGCAGCGTATACCCGGGGGGCGTCACTGAAGCTTTCTTT	CASSVYPGGVTEAFF
NA	few	TRBV6-6	TRBJ2-5	TGTGCCAGCAGCGCGGAGAGGGTTCAAGAGACCCAGTACTTC	CASSAERVQETQYF
NA	NA	TRBV12-3/TRBV12-4	TRBJ2-1	TGTGCCAGCAGTTATGGCTTCTCGAGCTCCTACAATGAGCAGTTCTTC	CASSYGFSSSYNEQFF
NA	NA	TRBV19	TRBJ1-1	TGTGCCAGTAGTATCGCAGCCGGGGTTCGAACTGAAGCTTTCTTT	CASSIAAGVRTEAFF
TRBD1	once	TRBV15	TRBJ1-1	TGTGCCACCAGCAGAGCCTCAGGGGGCCCGAGGCACACTGAAGCTTTCTTT	CATSRASGGPRHTEAFF
NA	few	TRBV5-1	TRBJ2-3	TGCGCCAGCAGCTCCAGGATCACAGATACGCAGTATTTT	CASSSRITDTQYF
NA	once	TRBV4-2	TRBJ2-5	TGTGCCAGCAGCTGGGGGGTTCGGGAGACCCAGTACTTC	CASSWGVRETQYF
NA	few	TRBV5-1	TRBJ1-2	TGCGCCAGCAGCTTGTCAGTTGCTGGAGTCGGCGGGCACTATGGCTACACCTTC	CASSLSVAGVGGHYGYTF
NA	many	TRBV29-1	TRBJ1-4	TGCAGCGTCGGTGGGGTGACCGGTGAAAAACTGTTTTTT	CSVGGVTGEKLFF
NA	NA	TRBV19	TRBJ1-1	TGTGCCAGTAGTCCGCCGAGCAGGCTTTTCACTGAAGCTTTCTTT	CASSPPSRLFTEAFF
NA	NA	TRBV27	TRBJ1-5	TGTGCCAGCAGTTTGAGAGGTTTCAATCAGCCCCAGCATTTT	CASSLRGFNQPQHF
TRBD1	NA	TRBV25-1	TRBJ1-1	TGTGCCAGCAGTTCCCGGGACAGGTCGAACACTGAAGCTTTCTTT	CASSSRDRSNTEAFF
TRBD1	NA	TRBV7-9	TRBJ2-1	TGTGCCAGCAGCTTCGACAGGGGCTACAATGAGCAGTTCTTC	CASSFDRGYNEQFF
NA	NA	TRBV4-2	TRBJ1-3	TGTGCCAGCAGCCATACCGGGACGGGAGTACTTGACATATATTTT	CASSHTGTGVLDIYF
TRBD1	NA	TRBV20-1	TRBJ1-1	TGCAGTGCAAGGACAGGGGATGACACTGAAGCTTTCTTT	CSARTGDDTEAFF
NA	NA	TRBV29-1	TRBJ2-1	TGCAGCGTTGAAGTGTGGGAGGCGTACAATGAGCAGTTCTTC	CSVEVWEAYNEQFF
NA	NA	TRBV10-3	TRBJ2-1	TGTGCCACCGAGGACAGCTCCTACAATGAGCAGTTCTTC	CATEDSSYNEQFF
NA	NA	TRBV29-1	TRBJ2-7	TGCAGCGTTGAAGATCCCGTTTCAAGCTCCTACGAGCAGTACTTC	CSVEDPVSSSYEQYF
NA	few	TRBV11-2	TRBJ1-4	TGTGCCAGCAGCTTAGTTGCGGGGCCAACTAATGAAAAACTGTTTTTT	CASSLVAGPTNEKLFF
NA	NA	TRBV28	TRBJ1-1	TGTGCCAGCAGTTTGGCAGGAGCCCCTGACACTGAAGCTTTCTTT	CASSLAGAPDTEAFF
NA	few	TRBV9	TRBJ1-4	TGTGCCAGCAGCGTAGGGTGGCGAAGGGACGCCGAAAAACTGTTTTTT	CASSVGWRRDAEKLFF
TRBD1	NA	TRBV7-6	TRBJ2-5	TGTGCCAGCAGCCCAGAGACAGGGGCCCTTCAAGAGACCCAGTACTTC	CASSPETGALQETQYF
NA	NA	TRBV3-1	TRBJ2-3	TGTGCCAGCAGCCAAGAGGCCAGACAGTATTTT	CASSQEARQYF
NA	many	TRBV20-1	TRBJ2-7	TGCAGTGCGGAAAGGGGGAGGAGCGGCGAGCAGTACTTC	CSAERGRSGEQYF